These T cell receptor beta chains were read from a single sample in a study of T cell responses to AZD1222 COVID-19 vaccine. Here immunoSEQ multiplex PCR was the method, and the copy in TCRdb shows in-frame clones only, minus some. The profile shows about 120,000 clones, roughly 88% of them singletons. Here the sequenced sample was peripheral blood, taken on day 0 of AZD1222 vaccination. The receptors were gathered from an adult in good health. Each CDR3 is given with its conserved first and last residue. D genes are given only for firm matches. Some rows mark clone size as missing; the rest say once, few, many or name a class of expanded clone.

clone_size: NA; d_call: NA; v_call: TRBV6-2/TRBV6-3; j_call: TRBJ1-3; cdr3_nt: TGTGCCAGCAGCCCCGACTTGGGAGGAAACACCATATATTTT; cdr3_aa: CASSPDLGGNTIYF
clone_size: NA; d_call: NA; v_call: TRBV19; j_call: TRBJ1-2; cdr3_nt: TGTGCCAGTAGTATCGGGGCGGATAACTATGGCTACACCTTC; cdr3_aa: CASSIGADNYGYTF
clone_size: NA; d_call: NA; v_call: TRBV14; j_call: TRBJ2-4; cdr3_nt: TGTGCCAGCAGCCAAGGAGGGATTCAGTACTTC; cdr3_aa: CASSQGGIQYF
clone_size: NA; d_call: TRBD1; v_call: TRBV4-3; j_call: TRBJ1-6; cdr3_nt: TGCGCCAGCAGCCAAGGGGACAGAAATAATTCACCCCTCCACTTT; cdr3_aa: CASSQGDRNNSPLHF
clone_size: once; d_call: NA; v_call: TRBV3-1/TRBV3-2; j_call: TRBJ1-5; cdr3_nt: TGTGCCAGCAGCCAAGACCTAAATCAGCCCCAGCATTTT; cdr3_aa: CASSQDLNQPQHF
clone_size: few; d_call: NA; v_call: TRBV7-2; j_call: TRBJ1-2; cdr3_nt: TGTGCCAGCAGCTTAGAGGGGGGGCGACCTAACTATGGCTACACCTTC; cdr3_aa: CASSLEGGRPNYGYTF
clone_size: NA; d_call: TRBD1; v_call: TRBV7-2; j_call: TRBJ2-7; cdr3_nt: TGTGCCAGCAGCTTAGGACCAGGGGGTTTGTACGAGCAGTACTTC; cdr3_aa: CASSLGPGGLYEQYF
clone_size: NA; d_call: NA; v_call: TRBV12-3/TRBV12-4; j_call: TRBJ1-2; cdr3_nt: TGTGCCAGCAGCCTAATGCTGGAGGGAGGCTACACCTTC; cdr3_aa: CASSLMLEGGYTF
clone_size: NA; d_call: NA; v_call: TRBV18; j_call: TRBJ2-7; cdr3_nt: TGTGCCAGCTCTCTTAAGGACGAGCAGTACTTC; cdr3_aa: CASSLKDEQYF
clone_size: once; d_call: NA; v_call: TRBV6-5; j_call: TRBJ1-5; cdr3_nt: TGTGCCAGCAGTTTTGGGGGGGGCGATCAGCCCCAGCATTTT; cdr3_aa: CASSFGGGDQPQHF
clone_size: many; d_call: TRBD2; v_call: TRBV7-3; j_call: TRBJ2-1; cdr3_nt: TGTGCCAGCAGCTTGGGAGGGGCCGGGAGTGAGCAGTTCTTC; cdr3_aa: CASSLGGAGSEQFF
clone_size: few; d_call: NA; v_call: TRBV4-1; j_call: TRBJ1-2; cdr3_nt: TGCGCCAGCAGCCCAACGGGACAAGGAAACTATGGCTACACCTTC; cdr3_aa: CASSPTGQGNYGYTF
clone_size: NA; d_call: TRBD1; v_call: TRBV23-1; j_call: TRBJ2-2; cdr3_nt: TGCGCCAGCAGTCAATCCGGATCGGACAGGGTGTATGGCGGGGAGCTGTTTTTT; cdr3_aa: CASSQSGSDRVYGGELFF
clone_size: NA; d_call: NA; v_call: TRBV7-2; j_call: TRBJ1-2; cdr3_nt: TGTGCCACCAAGCCTTCGGGGGGCTTTGGCTACACCTTC; cdr3_aa: CATKPSGGFGYTF
clone_size: NA; d_call: NA; v_call: TRBV4-3; j_call: TRBJ2-7; cdr3_nt: TGCGCCAGCAGCCAAGAAACAGGGTCTAAGCCTCCCTACGAGCAGTACTTC; cdr3_aa: CASSQETGSKPPYEQYF
clone_size: NA; d_call: NA; v_call: TRBV5-3; j_call: TRBJ2-4; cdr3_nt: TGTGCCAGAAGCCACCGGACCCTCCAGGACATTCAGTACTTC; cdr3_aa: CARSHRTLQDIQYF
clone_size: NA; d_call: NA; v_call: TRBV29-1; j_call: TRBJ1-1; cdr3_nt: TGCAGCGTTGTTACTCCTAGGGACACTGAAGCTTTCTTT; cdr3_aa: CSVVTPRDTEAFF
clone_size: NA; d_call: TRBD2; v_call: TRBV7-2; j_call: TRBJ2-1; cdr3_nt: TGTGCCAGCAGCTTACTAGCGGGGCCCTACAATGAGCAGTTCTTC; cdr3_aa: CASSLLAGPYNEQFF
clone_size: NA; d_call: NA; v_call: TRBV7-9; j_call: TRBJ1-2; cdr3_nt: TGTGCCAGCAGGGAGTCCTATGGCTACACCTTC; cdr3_aa: CASRESYGYTF
clone_size: NA; d_call: NA; v_call: TRBV6-5; j_call: TRBJ1-1; cdr3_nt: TGTGCCAGCAGGGGTTACACTGAAGCTTTCTTT; cdr3_aa: CASRGYTEAFF
clone_size: NA; d_call: TRBD1; v_call: TRBV5-1; j_call: TRBJ1-5; cdr3_nt: TGCGCCAGCAGCCCCGGGACAGGGGGCGCAAATCAGCCCCAGCATTTT; cdr3_aa: CASSPGTGGANQPQHF
clone_size: NA; d_call: NA; v_call: TRBV30; j_call: TRBJ1-5; cdr3_nt: TGTGCCTGGAGTAGGGGGACCGATCAGCCCCAGCATTTT; cdr3_aa: CAWSRGTDQPQHF
clone_size: NA; d_call: NA; v_call: TRBV20-1; j_call: TRBJ1-2; cdr3_nt: TGCAGTGCCCCCATAGGAGGCTACACCTTC; cdr3_aa: CSAPIGGYTF
clone_size: NA; d_call: TRBD1; v_call: TRBV30; j_call: TRBJ1-6; cdr3_nt: TGTGCCTGGAGTCAACCTGGACAGGGTGGAGGCTCACCCCTCCACTTT; cdr3_aa: CAWSQPGQGGGSPLHF
clone_size: NA; d_call: TRBD2; v_call: TRBV23-1; j_call: TRBJ2-7; cdr3_nt: TGCGCCAGCAGTCACAGGACTAGCGGCTGGGCCTACGAGCAGTACTTC; cdr3_aa: CASSHRTSGWAYEQYF
clone_size: NA; d_call: TRBD1; v_call: TRBV19; j_call: TRBJ2-1; cdr3_nt: TGTGCCAGTAGTATAGCGGACAGGGGATTCAATGAGCAGTTCTTC; cdr3_aa: CASSIADRGFNEQFF
clone_size: NA; d_call: NA; v_call: TRBV29-1; j_call: TRBJ2-5; cdr3_nt: TGCAGCTTCGTTCTGTACCAAGAGACCCAGTACTTC; cdr3_aa: CSFVLYQETQYF
clone_size: once; d_call: TRBD1; v_call: TRBV14; j_call: TRBJ1-1; cdr3_nt: TGTGCCAGCAGCCGAGTTGACAGGGACACTGAAGCTTTCTTT; cdr3_aa: CASSRVDRDTEAFF
clone_size: NA; d_call: NA; v_call: TRBV12-3/TRBV12-4; j_call: TRBJ1-1; cdr3_nt: TGTGCCAGCAGTTTGGGGGGTATTGAAGCTTTCTTT; cdr3_aa: CASSLGGIEAFF
clone_size: NA; d_call: NA; v_call: TRBV24-1; j_call: TRBJ2-1; cdr3_nt: TGTGCCACCAGTGAACCCGGGGCGATTGAGCAGTTCTTC; cdr3_aa: CATSEPGAIEQFF
clone_size: NA; d_call: TRBD1; v_call: TRBV6-5; j_call: TRBJ1-1; cdr3_nt: TGTGCCAGCAGTAGGGGGCAATCGACTGAAGCTTTCTTT; cdr3_aa: CASSRGQSTEAFF
clone_size: NA; d_call: NA; v_call: TRBV19; j_call: TRBJ2-3; cdr3_nt: TGTGCCAGTGCCGCCAGGGCAGATACGCAGTATTTT; cdr3_aa: CASAARADTQYF
clone_size: once; d_call: TRBD1; v_call: TRBV30; j_call: TRBJ2-7; cdr3_nt: TGTGCCTGGAGCTCGGGACAGGGGGCAAACGAGCAGTACTTC; cdr3_aa: CAWSSGQGANEQYF
clone_size: NA; d_call: NA; v_call: TRBV5-5; j_call: TRBJ1-4; cdr3_nt: TGTGCCAGCAGCCCCAGGCTTATCAATGAAAAACTGTTTTTT; cdr3_aa: CASSPRLINEKLFF
clone_size: NA; d_call: TRBD1; v_call: TRBV5-1; j_call: TRBJ1-1; cdr3_nt: TGCGCCAGCAGCTGGGAGGGACAGGGGCCGGGAACTGAAGCTTTCTTT; cdr3_aa: CASSWEGQGPGTEAFF
clone_size: NA; d_call: TRBD2; v_call: TRBV5-1; j_call: TRBJ2-3; cdr3_nt: TGCGCCAGCAGCTTGACTAGCGGGACAGCAGATACGCAGTATTTT; cdr3_aa: CASSLTSGTADTQYF
clone_size: medium-sized; d_call: NA; v_call: TRBV14; j_call: TRBJ1-3; cdr3_nt: TGTGCCAGCAGCCCCCACCGGGTGGGGAACGGAGTCTCTGGAAACACCATATATTTT; cdr3_aa: CASSPHRVGNGVSGNTIYF
clone_size: NA; d_call: NA; v_call: TRBV7-9; j_call: TRBJ1-6; cdr3_nt: TGTGCCAGCAGCACCCGATTTAACCGGGACGACATGAGTTCACCCCTCCACTTT; cdr3_aa: CASSTRFNRDDMSSPLHF
clone_size: NA; d_call: TRBD2; v_call: TRBV9; j_call: TRBJ2-3; cdr3_nt: TGTGCCAGCAGCGCGAATGTCCCGGGACTAGCGGGGGGAAGCACAGATACGCAGTATTTT; cdr3_aa: CASSANVPGLAGGSTDTQYF
clone_size: NA; d_call: TRBD1; v_call: TRBV11-2; j_call: TRBJ1-2; cdr3_nt: TGTGCCAGCAGCCCCCCGGCAGGGGGTAACTATGGCTACACCTTC; cdr3_aa: CASSPPAGGNYGYTF
clone_size: once; d_call: NA; v_call: TRBV23-1; j_call: TRBJ2-7; cdr3_nt: TGCGCCAGCAGTCAATCGTGCAAATACTACGAGCAGTACTTC; cdr3_aa: CASSQSCKYYEQYF
clone_size: once; d_call: NA; v_call: TRBV13; j_call: TRBJ1-6; cdr3_nt: TGTGCCAGCAGCTTAGGGGTAGGGGGAAATTCACCCCTCCACTTT; cdr3_aa: CASSLGVGGNSPLHF
clone_size: NA; d_call: NA; v_call: TRBV29-1; j_call: TRBJ1-2; cdr3_nt: TGCAGCGTTGAAGAGCGGGGGACTAACTATGGCTACACCTTC; cdr3_aa: CSVEERGTNYGYTF
clone_size: NA; d_call: NA; v_call: TRBV19; j_call: TRBJ2-5; cdr3_nt: TGTGCCAGTAGTATGGCGACCAAGGAGGAGACCCAGTACTTC; cdr3_aa: CASSMATKEETQYF
clone_size: NA; d_call: NA; v_call: TRBV9; j_call: TRBJ1-2; cdr3_nt: TGTGCCAGCAGCCCTGCGTCGAGCAACTATGGCTACACCTTC; cdr3_aa: CASSPASSNYGYTF
clone_size: NA; d_call: TRBD2; v_call: TRBV7-9; j_call: TRBJ2-5; cdr3_nt: TGTGCCAGCAGCTTAGACGGGAGGGCCGTAGAGACCCAGTACTTC; cdr3_aa: CASSLDGRAVETQYF
clone_size: NA; d_call: NA; v_call: TRBV28; j_call: TRBJ2-1; cdr3_nt: TGTGCCAGCAGTCTAAAATTAGGTGAGCAGTTCTTC; cdr3_aa: CASSLKLGEQFF
clone_size: NA; d_call: NA; v_call: TRBV28; j_call: TRBJ1-2; cdr3_nt: TGTGCCAGCAGTTTATGGACCTATGGCTACACCTTC; cdr3_aa: CASSLWTYGYTF
clone_size: NA; d_call: NA; v_call: TRBV6-5; j_call: TRBJ2-7; cdr3_nt: TGTGCCAGCAGTTACTCGGCGACAGAGCCCTACGAGCAGTACTTC; cdr3_aa: CASSYSATEPYEQYF
clone_size: NA; d_call: NA; v_call: TRBV6-5; j_call: TRBJ1-2; cdr3_nt: TGTGCCAGCAGTTACTCCTTGACAGTTGACTATGGCTACACCTTC; cdr3_aa: CASSYSLTVDYGYTF
clone_size: NA; d_call: NA; v_call: TRBV7-3; j_call: TRBJ1-3; cdr3_nt: TGTGCCAGCAGCTTAACATCTAGGACGGGGGGAAACACCATATATTTT; cdr3_aa: CASSLTSRTGGNTIYF
clone_size: NA; d_call: TRBD1; v_call: TRBV27; j_call: TRBJ1-2; cdr3_nt: TGTGCCAGCAGTCGACTCTCGCCGACAGGGAATTTTGGCTACACCTTC; cdr3_aa: CASSRLSPTGNFGYTF
clone_size: NA; d_call: TRBD1; v_call: TRBV6-6; j_call: TRBJ1-6; cdr3_nt: TGTGCCAGCAGTTACTCGCAGGGGGAGGGACCCCTCCACTTT; cdr3_aa: CASSYSQGEGPLHF